The 16 T cell receptor beta chains presented below share a single source sample, sequenced in a study of cytomegalovirus exposure and HLA in healthy donors. Primers included in the PCR were 60 Vbeta and 13 Jbeta primers. Using immunoSEQ multiplex PCR, the repertoire was profiled, and TCRdb retains in-frame clones only, with some absent. The repertoire holds approximately 150,000 clones, with 75% as singletons. The sample taken for sequencing was PBMCs. All receptors derive from a female donor in good health and CMV-seronegative.

This clone was detected a few times. The V and J genes are TRBV7-9 and TRBJ1-3; D might be TRBD1 (6 bases). CDR1 is SEHNR, CDR2 FQNEAQ, per germline (reference sequence). CDR3 length: 16 residues. V gave up 2 bases and J gave up 2 bases, with 13 bases separating them. In DNA, the CDR3 is TGTGCCAGCAGCTTACTCCAGGGGTATCCTGGAAACACCATATATTTT. This translates into CASSLLQGYPGNTIYF.

The chain joins TRBV6-6 to TRBJ2-3; D is unclear. V gave up 7 bases and J gave up 1 base, with 6 bases separating them. Germline V gene sequence: CDR1 MNHNY, CDR2 SVGAGI (reference sequence). CDR3 length: 12 amino acids. The CDR3: CASIAGTDTQYF. Here the CDR3 DNA reads TGTGCCAGCATCGCGGGCACAGATACGCAGTATTTT.

The gene calls are TRBV18 and TRBJ2-7; TRBD2 aligns across 7 bases. The J segment lost 6 bases and the V segment lost 4 bases, leaving 9 bases of the junction unmatched. CDR3 length: 14 amino acids. Germline lookup yields CDR1 KGHSH and CDR2 LQKENI. For the CDR3, the DNA is TGTGCCAGCTCACGAACCGGGGGGATCTCCGAGCAGTACTTC. Amino acid sequence: CASSRTGGISEQYF.

The table lists this clone with a few counts. This chain connects TRBV5-1 to TRBJ2-1; D gene unclear. V lost 3 bases to trimming and J lost 0 bases, with 13 bases between them. CDR1 is SGHRS, CDR2 YFSETQ, per germline. The CDR3 has 16 amino acids. This CDR3 is CASSSLVVSSYNEQFF. CDR3 DNA sequence: TGCGCCAGCAGCTCCTTAGTTGTAAGCTCCTACAATGAGCAGTTCTTC.

The J gene is TRBJ1-5, the V gene TRBV2; TRBD1 matches at 7 bases. Germline V gene data show CDR1 as SNHLY and CDR2 as FYNNEI. This CDR3 is 14 amino acids long. The trim removed 4 bases at V and 6 bases at J, leaving 6 bases unmatched. The chain's CDR3 is CASSVEGASQPQHF. CDR3 nucleotide sequence: TGTGCCAGCAGTGTTGAGGGGGCATCTCAGCCCCAGCATTTT.

The chain is built from TRBV9 and TRBJ2-3, with 13 bases that match TRBD2. Germline lookup yields CDR1 SGDLS and CDR2 YYNGEE. This CDR3 comprises 16 residues. V lost 2 bases and J lost 6; bases outside the gene matches: 6. The CDR3 DNA reads as TGTGCCAGCAGCGTGACTAGCGGGGGGACTCTGGATACGCAGTATTTT. The encoded protein is CASSVTSGGTLDTQYF.

This clone was seen a single time. This chain connects TRBV4-2 to TRBJ2-2, with a tentative D call TRBD1 (5 bases). Germline-derived CDR1 and CDR2 are LGHNA and YNFKEQ. CDR3 length: 16 residues. V was clipped by 6 bases and J by 3 bases, with 17 bases between them. For the CDR3, the DNA is TGTGCCAGCAGACACCAAGGGGCGGCCGACACCGGGGAGCTGTTTTTT. Translation gives CASRHQGAADTGELFF.

The chain couples TRBV28 to TRBJ2-7, with D possibly TRBD1 on 5 matching bases. Germline loops: CDR1 MDHEN, CDR2 SYDVKM. CDR3 length: 12 residues. Trimming removed 8 bases from V and 6 bases from J, with 14 bases in between. CDR3 region: CASALTVGEQYF. The CDR3 DNA is TGTGCCAGCGCCTTGACAGTAGGCGAGCAGTACTTC.

The chain links TRBV27 to TRBJ2-3, with TRBD2 matching 11 bases. Unmatched junction bases numbered 6, after V lost 5 bases and J lost 5 bases. The CDR3 loop spans 15 amino acids. Looked up from germline, CDR1 is MNHEY and CDR2 is SMNVEV (reference sequence). CDR3 bases: TGTGCCAGCAGTGTTAGCGGGGGGGCGGTAGATACGCAGTATTTT. This translates into CASSVSGGAVDTQYF.

This clone was found once. J is TRBJ1-6 and V is TRBV28, with 9 bases that match TRBD1. The CDR3 spans 15 residues. Per the germline V gene, CDR1 is MDHEN and CDR2 is SYDVKM. V lost 6 bases, J lost 7 bases, and 7 bases stayed unmatched. The chain's CDR3 is CASRLTGGSNSPLHF. Written as DNA, the CDR3 is TGTGCCAGCAGACTGACAGGGGGATCAAATTCACCCCTCCACTTT.

The gene calls are TRBV27 and TRBJ1-1; no definite D call. V was trimmed by 4 bases and J by 1 base, leaving 7 bases between them. The CDR3 spans 13 residues. Germline V gene data show CDR1 as MNHEY and CDR2 as SMNVEV (reference sequence). CDR3 coding DNA: TGTGCCAGCAGTTATCAAAAGAACACTGAAGCTTTCTTT. Amino acid sequence: CASSYQKNTEAFF.

The chain employs TRBV7-9 and TRBJ2-5, with 8 bases that match TRBD2. The CDR3 contains 15 residues. The junction had 8 bases not matched to a gene; V was cut back by 3 bases and J by 5 bases. Germline V gives CDR1 SEHNR, CDR2 FQNEAQ (reference sequence). The CDR3 is CASSFEGLAGETQYF. As DNA, the CDR3 is TGTGCCAGCAGCTTTGAGGGGCTAGCGGGCGAGACCCAGTACTTC. Drawing the rest from reference TRBV7-9 and TRBJ2-5, the complete variable domain is DTGVSQNPRHKITKRGQNVTFRCDPISEHNRLYWYRQTLGQGPEFLTYFQNEAQLEKSRLLSDRFSAERPKGSFSTLEIQRTEQGDSAMYLCASSFEGLAGETQYFGPGTRLLVL.

Here the CDR3 reads CASSTPSGGSYEQYF. For the CDR3, the DNA is TGTGCCAGTAGTACGCCTAGCGGGGGGAGCTACGAGCAGTACTTC. The V gene is TRBV19, the J gene TRBJ2-7; 11 nucleotides align to TRBD2. Germline CDR1 reads LNHDA; CDR2 reads SQIVND (reference sequence). This CDR3 spans 15 amino acids. The V segment lost 4 bases and the J segment 3 bases; nucleotides outside the gene matches: 5. Combining the CDR3 with reference TRBV19 and TRBJ2-7 gives the whole variable domain DGGITQSPKYLFRKEGQNVTLSCEQNLNHDAMYWYRQDPGQGLRLIYYSQIVNDFQKGDIAEGYSVSREKKESFPLTVTSAQKNPTAFYLCASSTPSGGSYEQYFGPGTRLTVT.

The CDR3: CAWSVLGGRAGNEQFF. The CDR3 DNA sequence: TGTGCCTGGAGTGTACTAGGAGGGAGGGCGGGGAATGAGCAGTTCTTC. The V and J genes are TRBV30 and TRBJ2-1; 7 nucleotides agree with TRBD2. This CDR3 has 16 amino acids. Per the germline V gene, CDR1 is GTSNPN and CDR2 is SVGIG (reference sequence). Unmatched junction bases numbered 12, after V lost 0 bases and J lost 7 bases.

This chain joins TRBV5-5 and TRBJ1-1, with D possibly TRBD1 on 5 matching bases. The V gene lost 4 bases and the J gene lost 2 bases, with 12 bases spanning the gap. Per germline, CDR1 SGHKS and CDR2 YYEKEE (reference sequence). CDR3 length equals 14 residues. The CDR3 here is CASSPIGANTEAFF. CDR3 bases: TGTGCCAGCAGCCCCATTGGGGCTAACACTGAAGCTTTCTTT.

CDR3 sequence reads: CASSSTPGQKSRDIQYF. The CDR3 coding sequence is TGCGCCAGCAGCTCAACCCCGGGACAGAAGTCCAGGGACATTCAGTACTTC. V is TRBV5-1 and J is TRBJ2-4; TRBD1 agrees at 7 bases. The CDR3 consists of 17 residues. The J segment lost 8 bases and the V segment lost 3 bases, leaving 17 bases of the junction unmatched. Germline V gene sequence: CDR1 SGHRS, CDR2 YFSETQ.